Presented here are 5 T cell receptor beta chains from one specimen sequenced in a study of T cell responses to AZD1222 COVID-19 vaccine. The repertoire was sequenced with immunoSEQ multiplex PCR; TCRdb's copy has only in-frame clones and lacks some. The top ten hold roughly 4.3% of the sample, which has roughly 80,000 clones, roughly 90% seen once. The specimen was peripheral blood, collected on day 0 of MenACWY control vaccination. The source of these receptors is an adult in good health.

This clone showed up just once. The chain recombines TRBV28 with TRBJ2-7; 12 positions agree with TRBD2. Trimming removed 6 bases from V and 4 bases from J; junction bases left unmatched: 13. Germline-derived CDR1 and CDR2 are MDHEN and SYDVKM. The CDR3 loop spans 17 amino acids. CDR3 bases: TGTGCCAGCAGCCTCGGACTAGCGGGACCCCACCTATACGAGCAGTACTTC. This codes for CASSLGLAGPHLYEQYF.

The chain employs TRBV7-9 and TRBJ2-5, with D uncertain. The CDR3 length is 12 residues. From germline, CDR1 is SEHNR and CDR2 FQNEAQ (reference sequence). V lost 5 bases and J lost 6, with 10 bases in between. For the CDR3, the DNA is TGTGCCAGCAGCCCCACACTCCAGACCCAGTACTTC. Protein product: CASSPTLQTQYF. Variable domain in full (rest from reference TRBV7-9 and TRBJ2-5): DTGVSQNPRHKITKRGQNVTFRCDPISEHNRLYWYRQTLGQGPEFLTYFQNEAQLEKSRLLSDRFSAERPKGSFSTLEIQRTEQGDSAMYLCASSPTLQTQYFGPGTRLLVL.

The chain employs TRBV6-2 or TRBV6-3 and TRBJ2-7; D perhaps matches TRBD2 (5 bases). Germline V lookup: CDR1 MNHEY, CDR2 SVGEGT. The CDR3 sequence is 16 residues long. The V and J ends lost 6 bases and 2 bases respectively, with 20 bases between them. The CDR3 region is CASSLVPGKGPYEQYF. CDR3 nucleotides: TGTGCCAGCAGCCTCGTACCGGGAAAGGGCCCCTACGAGCAGTACTTC.

J is TRBJ1-2 and V is TRBV29-1; 7 bases map to TRBD1. The CDR3 extends over 15 amino acids. The germline V gene has CDR1 SQVTM and CDR2 ANQGSEA. With 7 bases clipped from V and 3 bases from J, the junction kept 14 bases outside the gene matches. The CDR3 region has the DNA TGCAGCGCCCAACAGGGGTTTAGAGATCACTATGGCTACACCTTC. Amino acids: CSAQQGFRDHYGYTF.

The chain recombines TRBV10-3 with TRBJ2-5; no clear D. Germline V CDR1 and CDR2: ENHRY, SYGVKD. This CDR3 comprises 15 residues. V was trimmed by 0 bases and J by 5 bases, leaving 13 bases between them. The chain's CDR3 is CAISESGAPGETQYF. CDR3 in DNA: TGTGCCATCAGTGAGTCAGGCGCTCCCGGGGAGACCCAGTACTTC.